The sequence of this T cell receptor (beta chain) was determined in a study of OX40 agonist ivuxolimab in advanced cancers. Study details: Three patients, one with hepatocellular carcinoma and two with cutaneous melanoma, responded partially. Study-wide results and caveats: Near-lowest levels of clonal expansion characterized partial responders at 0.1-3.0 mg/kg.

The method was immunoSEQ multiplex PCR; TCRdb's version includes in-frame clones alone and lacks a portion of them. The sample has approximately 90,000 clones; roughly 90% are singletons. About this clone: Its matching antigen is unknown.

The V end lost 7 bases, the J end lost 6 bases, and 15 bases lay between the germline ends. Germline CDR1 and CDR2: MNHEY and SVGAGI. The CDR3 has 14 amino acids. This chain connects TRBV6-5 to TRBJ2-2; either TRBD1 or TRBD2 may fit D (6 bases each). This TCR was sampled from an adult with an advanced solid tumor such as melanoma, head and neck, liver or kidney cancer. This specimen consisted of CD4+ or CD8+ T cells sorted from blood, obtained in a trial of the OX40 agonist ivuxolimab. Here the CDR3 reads CASTDRRAPGELFF. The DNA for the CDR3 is TGTGCCAGCACCGACAGGAGGGCCCCCGGGGAGCTGTTTTTT.